The 17 T cell receptor beta chains reported below all come from one sample, sequenced in a study of cytomegalovirus exposure and HLA in healthy donors. Primers included in the PCR were 60 Vbeta and 13 Jbeta primers. Profiled with immunoSEQ multiplex PCR; TCRdb holds only in-frame clones, not every one. This sample's clone table lists about 160,000 clones. The sample consisted of PBMCs. The receptors shown here come from a woman aged 50 to 60 in good health and CMV-seronegative.

V gene TRBV6-1 combines with J gene TRBJ1-6; perhaps TRBD1 as D (5 bases). This CDR3 is built from 15 residues. Germline CDR1 and CDR2: MNHNS and SASEGT. Trimming shortened V by 4 bases and J by 3 bases, and 10 bases separated the two germline ends. As DNA, the CDR3 is TGTGCCAGCAGTGTGGCCGGGGGCTATAATTCACCCCTCCACTTT. Translated: CASSVAGGYNSPLHF.

The chain has TRBV5-1 and TRBJ1-5; the D gene is possibly TRBD1 (5 bases). The V end was cut by 5 bases, the J end by 3 bases, with 12 bases between. Germline V gene sequence: CDR1 SGHRS, CDR2 YFSETQ. The CDR3 contains 14 residues. The CDR3: CASRLDSPNQPQHF. CDR3 bases: TGCGCCAGCAGGCTAGACAGCCCCAATCAGCCCCAGCATTTT. The entire variable domain, with the rest obtained from reference TRBV5-1 and TRBJ1-5, is as follows: KAGVTQTPRYLIKTRGQQVTLSCSPISGHRSVSWYQQTPGQGLQFLFEYFSETQRNKGNFPGRFSGRQFSNSRSEMNVSTLELGDSALYLCASRLDSPNQPQHFGDGTRLSIL.

The J gene is TRBJ1-1, the V gene TRBV29-1; 9 nucleotides agree with TRBD1. Germline CDR1 and CDR2: SQVTM and ANQGSEA. CDR3 length: 11 residues. V trimming: 8 bases; J trimming: 11 bases; junction bases outside the gene matches: 9. CDR3 DNA: TGCAGCATTAACAGGGGGCTCAGCGCTTTCTTT. Translation gives CSINRGLSAFF.

The chain is built from TRBV5-1 and TRBJ1-1, with D unclear. The V gene's germline CDR1 is SGHRS and CDR2 YFSETQ. V was trimmed by 4 bases and J by 1 base, leaving 8 bases between them. This CDR3 is built from 13 residues. The CDR3 sequence is CASSETANTEAFF. CDR3 nucleotides: TGCGCCAGCAGCGAAACAGCGAACACTGAAGCTTTCTTT.

For this clone: At the DNA level, this CDR3 is encoded by other sequences in the same sample as well. The V gene is TRBV10-3, the J gene TRBJ2-1, with D possibly TRBD2 on 5 matching bases. The germline gives CDR1 ENHRY, CDR2 SYGVKD. The ends were cut back, 6 bases at V and 2 bases at J, with 8 bases in the middle. The CDR3 has 13 residues. The CDR3 is CAISSGAYNEQFF. Written as DNA, the CDR3 is TGTGCCATCAGCTCCGGGGCCTACAATGAGCAGTTCTTC.

The chain couples TRBV28 to TRBJ2-7; tentatively, D is TRBD1 (6 bases). V was pared by 5 bases and J by 12 bases, with 26 bases between. This CDR3 is 15 amino acids long. CDR1 and CDR2 (germline): MDHEN, SYDVKM. This CDR3 is CASSLSTGLFRGAYF. CDR3 DNA: TGTGCCAGCAGTCTTTCGACAGGCTTATTCAGAGGTGCGTACTTC.

The rearrangement links TRBV2 to TRBJ2-1, with 9 positions matching TRBD2. The V gene end was trimmed by 1 base and the J gene end by 9 bases; junction bases not matched to a gene: 7. This CDR3 is 15 amino acids long. Germline-derived CDR1 and CDR2 are SNHLY and FYNNEI. Here the CDR3 DNA reads TGTGCCAGCAGTGAAGGGCGGGGGGGCCTCAGTGAGCAGTTCTTC. This codes for CASSEGRGGLSEQFF.

The CDR3 DNA reads as TGTGCCAGCAGCGTAGGATGGGACAGGAGCTCTGGAAACACCATATATTTT. Translating gives CASSVGWDRSSGNTIYF. The chain uses TRBV9 and TRBJ1-3, with 8 bases matching TRBD1. The ends lost 0 bases at V and 0 bases at J; junction bases unmatched: 5. The germline gives CDR1 SGDLS, CDR2 YYNGEE. The CDR3 totals 17 residues.

This rearrangement joins TRBV30 to TRBJ1-1; D is undetermined. This CDR3 is built from 14 residues. From germline, CDR1 is GTSNPN and CDR2 SVGIG (reference sequence). The germline V and J ends were trimmed by 3 bases and 2 bases, with 13 bases remaining between them. CDR3 sequence (DNA): TGTGCCTGGAGGCCCGGCCGGGTCAACACTGAAGCTTTCTTT. Residues: CAWRPGRVNTEAFF.

The chain joins TRBV28 to TRBJ1-4, with 8 bases fitting TRBD1. The CDR3 spans 15 residues. V dropped 7 bases and J dropped 8; count of bases not matched to a gene: 12. Germline loops: CDR1 MDHEN, CDR2 SYDVKM. CDR3 sequence reads: CASTKPGQAQEKLFF. The CDR3 nucleotides are TGTGCCAGCACCAAACCGGGACAGGCTCAGGAAAAACTGTTTTTT.

The gene calls are TRBV11-2 and TRBJ2-1; 8 bases are a match to TRBD2. This CDR3 contains 14 residues. From germline, CDR1 is SGHAT and CDR2 FQNNGV. Losses at the gene ends were 9 bases for V and 10 bases for J; bases not matched to a gene: 14. CDR3 residues: CASTPSGGGGEQFF. The DNA of the CDR3 is TGTGCCAGTACGCCCAGCGGGGGTGGGGGGGAGCAGTTCTTC.

The chain joins TRBV7-2 to TRBJ1-3; TRBD1 agrees at 7 bases. V gave up 3 bases and J gave up 10 bases; unmatched junction bases: 3. The CDR3 contains 12 residues. From germline, CDR1 is SGHTA and CDR2 FQGNSA. The CDR3 nucleotides are TGTGCCAGCAGCTTTGACAGGGTTACCATATATTTT. Translating it yields CASSFDRVTIYF.

CDR3 in amino acids: CASSARGGPPGYEQYF. The CDR3 nucleotides are TGTGCCAGCAGCGCGAGGGGGGGCCCCCCGGGCTACGAGCAGTACTTC. The gene calls are TRBV9 and TRBJ2-7, with D perhaps matching TRBD2 (7 bases). CDR1 and CDR2 (germline): SGDLS, YYNGEE. This CDR3 has 16 residues. V shed 3 bases and J shed 3 bases, with 19 bases lying between them.

The DNA for the CDR3 is TGTGCCAGCAGCCCAAACGGGGGAAGGTCGACCGGGGAGCTGTTTTTT. Translation: CASSPNGGRSTGELFF. The chain uses TRBV13 and TRBJ2-2; D might be TRBD2 (6 bases). Trimming cost V 5 bases and J 5 bases, with 18 bases left between them. The CDR3 runs to 16 residues. The germline V gene has CDR1 PRHDT and CDR2 FYEKMQ (reference sequence).

DNA for the CDR3: TGTGCCAGCAGCGGAGACTACAGGGCCTACGAGCAGTACTTC. It encodes CASSGDYRAYEQYF. The chain carries TRBV7-2 and TRBJ2-7, with D perhaps matching TRBD1 (6 bases). CDR3 length: 14 amino acids. Germline V gene lookup returns CDR1 SGHTA and CDR2 FQGNSA. The V end was cut by 5 bases, the J end by 2 bases, with 13 bases between. Variable domain in full (rest from reference TRBV7-2 and TRBJ2-7): GAGVSQSPSNKVTEKGKDVELRCDPISGHTALYWYRQSLGQGLEFLIYFQGNSAPDKSGLPSDRFSAERTGGSVSTLTIQRTQQEDSAVYLCASSGDYRAYEQYFGPGTRLTVT.

The chain recombines TRBV6-5 with TRBJ2-7; possibly TRBD1 for D (6 bases). CDR1 MNHEY and CDR2 SVGAGI come from the germline V gene. This CDR3 is built from 12 residues. V was shortened by 6 bases and J by 5 bases, with 11 bases between the two germline ends. The CDR3 sequence is CASRQGFHEQYF. DNA of the CDR3: TGTGCCAGCAGACAGGGATTCCACGAGCAGTACTTC.

V is TRBV5-1 and J is TRBJ2-7; no definite D call. CDR1 is SGHRS, CDR2 YFSETQ, per germline. The CDR3 covers 12 residues. V was trimmed by 4 bases and J by 4 bases, leaving 9 bases between them. The CDR3 DNA follows: TGCGCCAGCAGCCGCGGAGAATACGAGCAGTACTTC. This encodes CASSRGEYEQYF.